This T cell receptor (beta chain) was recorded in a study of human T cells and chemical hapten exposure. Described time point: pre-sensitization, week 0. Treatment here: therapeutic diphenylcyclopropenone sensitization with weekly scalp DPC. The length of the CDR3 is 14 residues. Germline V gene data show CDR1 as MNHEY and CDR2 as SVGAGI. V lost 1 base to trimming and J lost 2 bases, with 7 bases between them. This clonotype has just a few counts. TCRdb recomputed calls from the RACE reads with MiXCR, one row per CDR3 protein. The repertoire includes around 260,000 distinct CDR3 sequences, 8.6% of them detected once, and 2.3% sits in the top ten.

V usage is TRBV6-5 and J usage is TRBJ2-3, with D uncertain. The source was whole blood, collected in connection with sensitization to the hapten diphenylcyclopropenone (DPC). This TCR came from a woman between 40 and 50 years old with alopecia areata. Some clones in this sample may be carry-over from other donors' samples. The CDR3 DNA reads TGTGCCAGCAGTTACTTTTCCAACACAGATACGCAGTATTTT. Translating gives CASSYFSNTDTQYF.